This TCR beta chain was captured in a study of chemoradiotherapy in HPV16-positive cancers. There are a few counts of this clone. The length of the CDR3 is 16 residues. The germline gives CDR1 SGHTS, CDR2 YDEGEE. V lost 0 bases to trimming and J lost 1 base, with 14 bases between them. Assay used: immunoSEQ multiplex PCR; TCRdb lists only in-frame clones, some missing. The profile shows fewer than 15,000 clones, around 88% of them singletons. The clonotype was recovered from a human donor with HPV-associated anogenital cancer. This chain joins TRBV5-8 and TRBJ2-7; D tentatively fits TRBD1 or TRBD2 (5 bases each). The sequencing here drew on blood, taken from a patient who underwent chemoradiotherapy. CDR3 protein: CASSLVGTVGSYEQYF. CDR3 nucleotides: TGTGCCAGCAGCTTGGTAGGGACGGTGGGATCCTACGAGCAGTACTTC. Full variable domain (rest looked up from reference TRBV5-8 and TRBJ2-7): EAGVTQSPTHLIKTRGQQATLRCSPISGHTSVYWYQQALGLGLQFLLWYDEGEERNRGNFPPRFSGRQFPNYSSELNVNALELEDSALYLCASSLVGTVGSYEQYFGPGTRLTVT.